The clone carrying this T cell receptor beta chain is a singleton in its sample. The antigen remains unidentified. These data are taken from a study of cytomegalovirus exposure and HLA in healthy donors. Overall study results and limits: Among the CMV-associated chains, three were confirmed in vitro as specific for CMV antigens. Across donors, most TCRs were seen rarely, yet some public ones were widespread. The study recorded over 150 TCR beta chains that were cytomegalovirus-associated. The finding came from a later analysis; first-cohort TCR clusters tended to co-occur in the 95 to 150 validation repertoires.

CDR1 MGHRA and CDR2 YSYEKL come from the germline V gene. V lost 4 bases, J lost 1 base, and 7 bases lay in between. The length of the CDR3 is 14 residues. Measured with immunoSEQ multiplex PCR; TCRdb has only the in-frame clones, and not every one. Found here are some 240,000 clones, around 86% of them singletons; the top ten hold roughly 1.2%. The specimen was PBMCs. The J gene is TRBJ2-2, the V gene TRBV4-1; D unclear. The receptor's source is a woman aged 25-40 years in good health and CMV-seropositive. The CDR3 DNA reads TGCGCCAGCAGCCCGAACAGGAACACCGGGGAGCTGTTTTTT. Protein product: CASSPNRNTGELFF.